These 10 T cell receptor beta chains came from one sample sequenced in a study of glioma-infiltrating T cells after dendritic cell vaccination. Here immunoSEQ multiplex PCR was the method, and the copy in TCRdb shows in-frame clones only, minus some. The sample carries about 82,000 clones, approximately 90% recorded once. The starting material was blood, obtained before dendritic cell vaccination. These receptors originate from a human donor with glioblastoma.

This chain's CDR3 is CASSDVGWGRTYEQYF. CDR3 DNA sequence: TGTGCCAGCAGCGATGTAGGTTGGGGGCGAACCTACGAGCAGTACTTC. The chain carries TRBV5-6 and TRBJ2-7; a weak D match, TRBD1 (6 bases). In germline, CDR1 is SGHDT, CDR2 YYEEEE. The V end was cut by 4 bases, the J end by 2 bases, with 19 bases between. This CDR3 spans 16 amino acids.

CDR3 bases: TGCGCCAGCAGCTCGGGACAGGGGATCAGCAATGAGCAGTTCTTC. Its protein is CASSSGQGISNEQFF. V gene TRBV5-1 combines with J gene TRBJ2-1, with 10 bases fitting TRBD1. Trimming cost V 3 bases and J 6 bases; bases outside gene matches: 6. The CDR3 has 15 residues. In germline, CDR1 is SGHRS, CDR2 YFSETQ.

The CDR3 reads CASTASGTSGRQFF. The CDR3 nucleotides read TGTGCCAGCACCGCGTCCGGGACTAGCGGGAGGCAGTTCTTC. V gene TRBV27 combines with J gene TRBJ2-1, with 14 bases lining up with TRBD2. This CDR3 contains 14 residues. Per the germline V gene, CDR1 is MNHEY and CDR2 is SMNVEV (reference sequence). The V and J ends lost 7 bases and 12 bases, in that order; junction bases with no gene match: 8.

J is TRBJ2-6 and V is TRBV9, with TRBD1 matching 7 bases. Looked up from germline, CDR1 is SGDLS and CDR2 is YYNGEE. The CDR3 sequence is 17 residues long. V trimming: 4 bases; J trimming: 0 bases; junction bases outside the gene matches: 7. The CDR3 bases are TGTGCCAGCAGCCCCGGACAGGACTTCTCTGGGGCCAACGTCCTGACTTTC. It is translated as CASSPGQDFSGANVLTF.

This chain joins TRBV7-8 and TRBJ1-5, with D tentatively TRBD1 (6 bases). This CDR3 region has 14 residues. Germline loops: CDR1 SGHVS, CDR2 FQNEAQ. Trimming cost V 1 base and J 5 bases, with 9 bases left between them. The CDR3 DNA follows: TGTGCCAGCAGCTTAGAGGGGGGGTATCAGCCCCAGCATTTT. This sequence encodes CASSLEGGYQPQHF.

The rearrangement uses TRBV30 and TRBJ2-5; D may be TRBD1 (6 bases). CDR1 is GTSNPN, CDR2 SVGIG, per germline (reference sequence). The CDR3 loop spans 15 amino acids. CDR3 region: CGSYDKTGPRETQYF. CDR3 in DNA: TGTGGGTCGTACGATAAGACAGGCCCCCGCGAGACCCAGTACTTC.

This clone was counted a single time. This chain links TRBV19 with TRBJ2-3; 7 bases line up with TRBD2. This CDR3 has 15 amino acids. The germline gives CDR1 LNHDA, CDR2 SQIVND (reference sequence). The ends lost 6 bases at V and 6 bases at J; junction bases unmatched: 12. CDR3 sequence: CASSPGWAGGDTQYF. CDR3 DNA: TGTGCCAGTAGCCCCGGGTGGGCCGGGGGGGATACGCAGTATTTT.

Comment on this clone: One end of the junction does not line up with germline, which may come from a read error. The V and J genes are TRBV7-9 and TRBJ2-5, with D possibly being TRBD2 (5 bases). Germline V gene lookup returns CDR1 SEHNR and CDR2 FQNEAQ (reference sequence). This CDR3 has 13 residues. CDR3 bases: TGTGCCAGCACCTTAGGGCGGGTAGAGACCCAGTACTTC. Protein sequence: CASTLGRVETQYF. Filled out from reference TRBV7-9 and TRBJ2-5, the complete variable domain reads DTGVSQNPRHKITKRGQNVTFRCDPISEHNRLYWYRQTLGQGPEFLTYFQNEAQLEKSRLLSDRFSAERPKGSFSTLEIQRTEQGDSAMYLCASTLGRVETQYFGPGTRLLVL.

This clone has only one observation. J is TRBJ1-1 and V is TRBV9, with D tentatively TRBD1 (5 bases). In germline, CDR1 is SGDLS, CDR2 YYNGEE. Trimming stripped 0 bases from V and 4 bases from J, with 7 bases between. This CDR3 spans 13 amino acids. CDR3 bases: TGTGCCAGCAGCGTAGACGGGGGCACTGAAGCTTTCTTT. As protein: CASSVDGGTEAFF. Looking up the rest from reference TRBV9 and TRBJ1-1 gives the full variable domain: DSGVTQTPKHLITATGQRVTLRCSPRSGDLSVYWYQQSLDQGLQFLIQYYNGEERAKGNILERFSAQQFPDLHSELNLSSLELGDSALYFCASSVDGGTEAFFGQGTRLTVV.

The chain recombines TRBV10-2 with TRBJ1-1, with D possibly being TRBD1 (5 bases). Germline V lookup: CDR1 WSHSY, CDR2 SAAADI. CDR3 length: 13 residues. The ends were cut back, 4 bases at V and 2 bases at J, with 8 bases in the middle. The chain's CDR3 is CASSGQTNTEAFF. For the CDR3, the DNA is TGCGCCAGCAGTGGACAGACTAACACTGAAGCTTTCTTT.